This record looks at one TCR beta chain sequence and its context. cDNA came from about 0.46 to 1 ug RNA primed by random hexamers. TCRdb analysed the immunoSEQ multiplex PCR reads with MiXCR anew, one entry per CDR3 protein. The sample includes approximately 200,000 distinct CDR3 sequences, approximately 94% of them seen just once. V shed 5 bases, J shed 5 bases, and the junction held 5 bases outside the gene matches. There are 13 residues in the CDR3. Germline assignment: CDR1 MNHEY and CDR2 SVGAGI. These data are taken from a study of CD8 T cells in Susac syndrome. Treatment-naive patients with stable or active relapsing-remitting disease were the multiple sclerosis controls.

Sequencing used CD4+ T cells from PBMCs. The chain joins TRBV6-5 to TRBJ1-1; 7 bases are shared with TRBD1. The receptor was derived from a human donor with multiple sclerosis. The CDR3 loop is CASSKRGQTEAFF. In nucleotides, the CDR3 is TGTGCCAGCAGTAAAAGGGGGCAGACTGAAGCTTTCTTT.